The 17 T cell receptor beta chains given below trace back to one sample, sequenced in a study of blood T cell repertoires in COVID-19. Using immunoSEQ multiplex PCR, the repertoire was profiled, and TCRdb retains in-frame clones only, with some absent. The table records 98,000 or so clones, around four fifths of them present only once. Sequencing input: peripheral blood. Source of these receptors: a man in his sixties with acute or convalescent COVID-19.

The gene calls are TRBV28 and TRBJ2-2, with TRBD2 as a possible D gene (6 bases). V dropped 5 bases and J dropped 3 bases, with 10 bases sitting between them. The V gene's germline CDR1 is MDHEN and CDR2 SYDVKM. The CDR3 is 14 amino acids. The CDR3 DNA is TGTGCCAGCAGTCGTGGGGACTACACCGGGGAGCTGTTTTTT. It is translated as CASSRGDYTGELFF.

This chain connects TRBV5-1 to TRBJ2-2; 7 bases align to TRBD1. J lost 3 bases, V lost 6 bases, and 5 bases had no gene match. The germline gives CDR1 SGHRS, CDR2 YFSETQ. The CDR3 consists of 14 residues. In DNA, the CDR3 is TGCGCCAGCAACCGGGACAGAGACACCGGGGAGCTGTTTTTT. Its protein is CASNRDRDTGELFF.

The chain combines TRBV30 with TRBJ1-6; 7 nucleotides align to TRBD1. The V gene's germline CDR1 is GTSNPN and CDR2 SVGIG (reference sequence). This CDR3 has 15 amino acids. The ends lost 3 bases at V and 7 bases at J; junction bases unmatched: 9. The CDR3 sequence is CAWRGAGGFNSPLHF. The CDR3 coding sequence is TGTGCCTGGAGGGGGGCAGGGGGGTTCAATTCACCCCTCCACTTT.

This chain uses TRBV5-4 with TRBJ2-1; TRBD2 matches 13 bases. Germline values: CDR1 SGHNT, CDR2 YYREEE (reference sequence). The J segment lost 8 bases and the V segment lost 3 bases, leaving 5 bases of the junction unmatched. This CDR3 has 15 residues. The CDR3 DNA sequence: TGTGCCAGCAGCTCGGGACTAGCGGGGCGGGATGAGCAGTTCTTC. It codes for CASSSGLAGRDEQFF.

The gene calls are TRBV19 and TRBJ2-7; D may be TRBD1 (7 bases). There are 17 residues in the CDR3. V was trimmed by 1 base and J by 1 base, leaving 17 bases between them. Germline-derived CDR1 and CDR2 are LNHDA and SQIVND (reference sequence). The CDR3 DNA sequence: TGTGCCAGTAGTATAGGTCGAGGAGGGGGCAGTTCCTACGAGCAGTACTTC. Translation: CASSIGRGGGSSYEQYF.

CDR3 sequence reads: CAWSGGGIRGNTIYF. Here the CDR3 DNA reads TGTGCCTGGAGCGGGGGGGGGATTCGTGGAAACACCATATATTTT. The V call is TRBV30, the J call TRBJ1-3; weak D call: TRBD1 (5 bases). Between the trimmed V and J ends, which lost 3 bases and 3 bases, there was a span of 15 bases. The CDR3 extends over 15 amino acids. Germline V gene sequence: CDR1 GTSNPN, CDR2 SVGIG (reference sequence).

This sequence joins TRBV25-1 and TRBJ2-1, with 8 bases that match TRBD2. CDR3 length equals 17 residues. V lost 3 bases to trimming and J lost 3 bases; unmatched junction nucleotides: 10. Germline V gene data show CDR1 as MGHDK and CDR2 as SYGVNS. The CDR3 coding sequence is TGTGCCAGCAGTGACCCAAGTCAGCGGGGGAGCTACAATGAGCAGTTCTTC. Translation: CASSDPSQRGSYNEQFF.

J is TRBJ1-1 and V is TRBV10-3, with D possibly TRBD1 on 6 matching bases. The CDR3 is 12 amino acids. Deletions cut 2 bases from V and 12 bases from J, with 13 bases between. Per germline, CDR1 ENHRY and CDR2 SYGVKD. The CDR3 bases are TGTGCCATCAGTGAGCCCGGGACACAAACTTTCTTT. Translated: CAISEPGTQTFF.

CDR3 sequence (DNA): TGTGCCAGCAGCGGAGGAGTAATGAACACTGAAGCTTTCTTT. This translates into CASSGGVMNTEAFF. J is TRBJ1-1 and V is TRBV7-2; D gene ambiguous. V was trimmed by 5 bases and J by 0 bases, leaving 10 bases between them. This CDR3 contains 14 residues. Germline V CDR1 and CDR2: SGHTA, FQGNSA.

CDR3 protein: CASSYGRAGNTGELFF. The CDR3 region has the DNA TGTGCCAGCAGTTATGGGAGAGCGGGGAACACCGGGGAGCTGTTTTTT. The chain uses TRBV6-5 and TRBJ2-2; D might be TRBD2 (6 bases). V was trimmed by 3 bases and J by 1 base, leaving 12 bases between them. Looked up from germline, CDR1 is MNHEY and CDR2 is SVGAGI. This CDR3 comprises 16 residues.

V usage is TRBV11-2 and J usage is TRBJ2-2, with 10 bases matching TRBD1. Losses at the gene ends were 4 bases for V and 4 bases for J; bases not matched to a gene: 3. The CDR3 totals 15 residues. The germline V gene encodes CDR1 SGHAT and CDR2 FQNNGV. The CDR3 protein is CASSYGTGATGELFF. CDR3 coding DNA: TGTGCCAGCAGCTATGGGACAGGGGCCACCGGGGAGCTGTTTTTT.

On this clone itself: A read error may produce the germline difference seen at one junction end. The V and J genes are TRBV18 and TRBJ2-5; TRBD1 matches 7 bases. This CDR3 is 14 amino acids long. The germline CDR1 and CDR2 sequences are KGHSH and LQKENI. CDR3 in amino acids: CASSPQGKRETQYF. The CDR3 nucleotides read TGTGCCAGCTCTCCACAGGGGAAACGAGAGACCCAGTACTTC.

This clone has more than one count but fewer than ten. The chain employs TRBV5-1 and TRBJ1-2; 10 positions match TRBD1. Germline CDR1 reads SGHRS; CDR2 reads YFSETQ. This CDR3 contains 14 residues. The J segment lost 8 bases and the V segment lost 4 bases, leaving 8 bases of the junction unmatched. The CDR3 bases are TGCGCCAGCAGCAGCCGACAGGGGGCGCACGGCTACACCTTC. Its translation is CASSSRQGAHGYTF.

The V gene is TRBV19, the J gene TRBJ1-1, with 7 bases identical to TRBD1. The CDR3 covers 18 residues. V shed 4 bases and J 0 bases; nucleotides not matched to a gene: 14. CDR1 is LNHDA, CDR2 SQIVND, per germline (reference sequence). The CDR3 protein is CASSTPRQGLGMNTEAFF. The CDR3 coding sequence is TGTGCCAGTAGTACCCCGAGACAGGGATTAGGTATGAACACTGAAGCTTTCTTT.

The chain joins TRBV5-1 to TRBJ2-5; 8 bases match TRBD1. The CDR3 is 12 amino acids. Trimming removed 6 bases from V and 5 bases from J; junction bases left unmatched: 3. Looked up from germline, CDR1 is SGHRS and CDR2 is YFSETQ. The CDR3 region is CASTRQGETQYF. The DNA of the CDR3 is TGCGCCAGCACCCGACAGGGGGAGACCCAGTACTTC.

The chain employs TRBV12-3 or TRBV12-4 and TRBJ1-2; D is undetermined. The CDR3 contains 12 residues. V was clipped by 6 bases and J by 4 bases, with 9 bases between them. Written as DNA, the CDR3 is TGTGCCAGCAGGTCTCTTAGCTATGGCTACACCTTC. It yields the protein CASRSLSYGYTF.

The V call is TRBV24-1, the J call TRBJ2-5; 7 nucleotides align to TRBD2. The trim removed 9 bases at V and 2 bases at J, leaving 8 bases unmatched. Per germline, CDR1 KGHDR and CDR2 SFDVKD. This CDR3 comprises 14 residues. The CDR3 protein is CATRASGYQETQYF. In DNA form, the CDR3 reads TGTGCCACCCGGGCTAGCGGTTATCAAGAGACCCAGTACTTC.